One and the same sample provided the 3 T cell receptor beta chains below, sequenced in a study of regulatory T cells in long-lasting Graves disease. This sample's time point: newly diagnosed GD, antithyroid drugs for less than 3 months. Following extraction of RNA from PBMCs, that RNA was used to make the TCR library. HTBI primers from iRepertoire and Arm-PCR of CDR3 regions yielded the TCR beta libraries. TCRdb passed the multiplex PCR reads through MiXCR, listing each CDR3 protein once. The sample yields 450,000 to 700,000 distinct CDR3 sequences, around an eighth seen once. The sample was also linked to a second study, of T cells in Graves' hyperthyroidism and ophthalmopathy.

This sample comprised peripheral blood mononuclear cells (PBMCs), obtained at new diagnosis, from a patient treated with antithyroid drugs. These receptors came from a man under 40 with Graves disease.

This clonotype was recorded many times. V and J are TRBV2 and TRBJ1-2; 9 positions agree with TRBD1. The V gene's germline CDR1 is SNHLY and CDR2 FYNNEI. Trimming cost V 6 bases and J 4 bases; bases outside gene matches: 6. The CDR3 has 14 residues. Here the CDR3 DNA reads TGTGCCAGCAGAATACAGGGGGCGAGCTATGGCTACACCTTC. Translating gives CASRIQGASYGYTF.

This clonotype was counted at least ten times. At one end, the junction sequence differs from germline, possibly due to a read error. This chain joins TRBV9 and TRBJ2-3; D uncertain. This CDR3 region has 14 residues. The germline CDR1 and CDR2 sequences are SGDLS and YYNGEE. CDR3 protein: CASNVGPDTDTQYF. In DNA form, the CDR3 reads TGTGCCAGCAACGTAGGGCCTGACACAGATACGCAGTATTTT.

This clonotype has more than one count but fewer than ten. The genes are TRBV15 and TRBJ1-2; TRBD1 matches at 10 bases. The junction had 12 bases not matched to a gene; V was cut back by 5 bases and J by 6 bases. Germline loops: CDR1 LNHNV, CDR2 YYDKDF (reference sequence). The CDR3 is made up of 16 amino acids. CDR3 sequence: CATSVPGQGGQDGYTF. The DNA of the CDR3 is TGTGCCACCAGCGTCCCCGGACAGGGGGGGCAAGATGGCTACACCTTC. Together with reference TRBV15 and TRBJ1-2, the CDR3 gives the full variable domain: DAMVIQNPRYQVTQFGKPVTLSCSQTLNHNVMYWYQQKSSQAPKLLFHYYDKDFNNEADTPDNFQSRRPNTSFCFLDIRSPGLGDTAMYLCATSVPGQGGQDGYTFGSGTRLTVV.